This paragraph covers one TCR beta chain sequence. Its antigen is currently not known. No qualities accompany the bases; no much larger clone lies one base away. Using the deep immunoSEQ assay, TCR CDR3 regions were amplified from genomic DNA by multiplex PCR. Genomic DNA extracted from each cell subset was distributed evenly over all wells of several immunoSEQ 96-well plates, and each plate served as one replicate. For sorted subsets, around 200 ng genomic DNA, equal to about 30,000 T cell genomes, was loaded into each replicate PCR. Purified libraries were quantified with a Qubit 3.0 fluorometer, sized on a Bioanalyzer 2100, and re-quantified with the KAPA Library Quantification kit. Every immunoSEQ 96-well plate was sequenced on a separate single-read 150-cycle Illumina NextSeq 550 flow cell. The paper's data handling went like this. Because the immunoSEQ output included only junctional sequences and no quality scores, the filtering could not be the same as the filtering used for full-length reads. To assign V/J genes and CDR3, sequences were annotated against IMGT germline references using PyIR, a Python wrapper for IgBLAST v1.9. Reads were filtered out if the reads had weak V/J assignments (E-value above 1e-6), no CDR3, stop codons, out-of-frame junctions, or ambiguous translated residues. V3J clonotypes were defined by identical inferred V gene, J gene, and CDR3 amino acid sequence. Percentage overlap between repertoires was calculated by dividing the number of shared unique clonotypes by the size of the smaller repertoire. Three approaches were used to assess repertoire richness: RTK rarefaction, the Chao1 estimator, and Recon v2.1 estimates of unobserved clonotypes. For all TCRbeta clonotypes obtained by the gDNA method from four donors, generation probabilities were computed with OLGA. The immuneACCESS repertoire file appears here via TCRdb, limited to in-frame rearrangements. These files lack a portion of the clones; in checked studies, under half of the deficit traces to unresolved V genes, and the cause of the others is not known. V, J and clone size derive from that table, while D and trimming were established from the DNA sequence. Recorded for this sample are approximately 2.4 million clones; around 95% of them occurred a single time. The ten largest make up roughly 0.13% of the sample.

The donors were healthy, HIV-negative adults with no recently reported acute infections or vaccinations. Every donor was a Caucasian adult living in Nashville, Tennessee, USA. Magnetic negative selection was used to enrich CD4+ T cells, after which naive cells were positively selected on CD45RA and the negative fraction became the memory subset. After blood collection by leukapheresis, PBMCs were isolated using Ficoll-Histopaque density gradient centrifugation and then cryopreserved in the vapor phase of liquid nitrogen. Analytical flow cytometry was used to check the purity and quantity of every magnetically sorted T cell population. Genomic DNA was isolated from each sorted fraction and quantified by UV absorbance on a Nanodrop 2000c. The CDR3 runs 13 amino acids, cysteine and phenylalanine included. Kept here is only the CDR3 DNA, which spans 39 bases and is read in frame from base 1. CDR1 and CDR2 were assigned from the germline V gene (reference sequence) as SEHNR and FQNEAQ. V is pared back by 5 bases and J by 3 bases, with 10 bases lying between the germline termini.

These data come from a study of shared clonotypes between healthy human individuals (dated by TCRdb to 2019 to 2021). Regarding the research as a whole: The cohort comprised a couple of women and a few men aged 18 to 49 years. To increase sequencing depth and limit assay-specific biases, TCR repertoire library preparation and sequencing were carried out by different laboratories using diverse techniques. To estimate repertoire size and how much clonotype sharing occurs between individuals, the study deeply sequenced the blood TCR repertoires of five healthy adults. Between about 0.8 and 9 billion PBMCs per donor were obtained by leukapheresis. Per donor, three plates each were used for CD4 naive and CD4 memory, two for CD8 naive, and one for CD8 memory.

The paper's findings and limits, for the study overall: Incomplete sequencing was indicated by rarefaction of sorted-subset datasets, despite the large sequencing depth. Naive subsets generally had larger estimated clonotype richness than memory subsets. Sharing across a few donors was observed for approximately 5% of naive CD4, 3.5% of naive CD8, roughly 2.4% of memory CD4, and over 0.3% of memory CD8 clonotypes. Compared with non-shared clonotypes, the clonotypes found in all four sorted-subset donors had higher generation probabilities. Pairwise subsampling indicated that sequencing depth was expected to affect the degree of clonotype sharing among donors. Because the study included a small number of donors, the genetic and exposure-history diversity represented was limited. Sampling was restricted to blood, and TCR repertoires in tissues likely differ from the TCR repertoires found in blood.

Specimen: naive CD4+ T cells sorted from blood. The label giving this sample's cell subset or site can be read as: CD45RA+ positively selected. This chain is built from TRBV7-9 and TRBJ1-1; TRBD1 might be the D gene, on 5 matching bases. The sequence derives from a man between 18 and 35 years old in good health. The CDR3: CASSKLGDTEAFF. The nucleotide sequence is TGTGCCAGCAGCAAACTGGGGGACACTGAAGCTTTCTTT.